The T cell receptor beta chain under discussion was sequenced for a study of blood T cell repertoires in COVID-19. Study as a whole: Material from acute and convalescent COVID-19 was sourced from the United States, Italy and Spain. In each case, the material was cDNA or gDNA derived from T cells, B-cell-depleted T cells, or PBMCs.

Original analysis: Reference gene primer amplification gave nucleated cell count estimates. The method was immunoSEQ multiplex PCR; TCRdb's version includes in-frame clones alone and lacks a portion of them. That table is the source of V, J and clone size, and D and trimming were worked out from the DNA. The data contain tens of thousands of clones, approximately 82% of them singletons. The CDR3 runs to 16 residues. After removal of 1 base from V and 1 base from J, the junction contained 3 bases not matched to a gene. CDR1 is SGHTA, CDR2 FQGTGA, per germline. The material sequenced was peripheral blood. The chain uses TRBV7-3 and TRBJ2-2; 7 positions match TRBD2. This TCR came from a man aged 55-75 years with acute or convalescent COVID-19. Here the CDR3 reads CASSLNGGMNTGELFF. CDR3 DNA sequence: TGTGCCAGCAGCTTAAACGGGGGGATGAACACCGGGGAGCTGTTTTTT. Full variable domain (remainder filled in from reference TRBV7-3 and TRBJ2-2): GAGVSQTPSNKVTEKGKYVELRCDPISGHTALYWYRQSLGQGPEFLIYFQGTGAADDSGLPNDRFFAVRPEGSVSTLKIQRTERGDSAVYLCASSLNGGMNTGELFFGEGSRLTVL.